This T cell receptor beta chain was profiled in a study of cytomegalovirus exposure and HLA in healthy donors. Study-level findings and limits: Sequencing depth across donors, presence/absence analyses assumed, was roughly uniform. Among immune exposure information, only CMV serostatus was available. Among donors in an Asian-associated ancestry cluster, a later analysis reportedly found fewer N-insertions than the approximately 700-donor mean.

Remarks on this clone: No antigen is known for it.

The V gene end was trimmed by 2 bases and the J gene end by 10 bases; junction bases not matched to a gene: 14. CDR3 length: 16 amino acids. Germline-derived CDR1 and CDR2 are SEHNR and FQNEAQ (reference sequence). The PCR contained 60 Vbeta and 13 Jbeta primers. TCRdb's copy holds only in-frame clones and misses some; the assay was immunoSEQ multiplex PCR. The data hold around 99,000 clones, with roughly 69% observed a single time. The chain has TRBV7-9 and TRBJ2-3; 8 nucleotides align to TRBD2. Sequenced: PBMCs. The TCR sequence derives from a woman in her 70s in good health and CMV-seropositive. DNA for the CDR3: TGTGCCAGCAGCTTATCTCGGGCGGGGGGTAGTGGTGCGCAGTATTTT. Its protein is CASSLSRAGGSGAQYF.